This T cell receptor beta chain was identified in a study of cytomegalovirus exposure and HLA in healthy donors. With 60 Vbeta and 13 Jbeta primers, the PCR was carried out. Sequencing was performed with immunoSEQ multiplex PCR; in TCRdb, only in-frame clones are kept and a portion is missing. The listing contains 70,000 or so clones. This CDR3 comprises 14 residues. Losses at the gene ends were 3 bases for V and 7 bases for J; bases not matched to a gene: 8. Looked up from germline, CDR1 is MNHNS and CDR2 is SASEGT. This sequence joins TRBV6-1 and TRBJ2-5; 7 bases map to TRBD2. The sample taken for sequencing was PBMCs. The receptor was derived from a man aged 35 to 55 in good health and CMV-seronegative. CDR3 bases: TGTGCCAGCAGTGATGGGAGCGGGGCGGGGACCCAGTACTTC. This gives the protein CASSDGSGAGTQYF.